These 25 T cell receptor beta chains came from one sample sequenced in a study of T cells in tuberculosis. TCRdb keeps only in-frame clones here, not all; method: immunoSEQ multiplex PCR. The sample consists of roughly 30,000 clones, 80% to 95% of them appearing once. The sample taken for sequencing was PBMCs. The receptor set was obtained from a donor between 10 and 29 years old with latent tuberculosis or without tuberculosis infection.

The rearrangement uses TRBV15 and TRBJ2-3, with D possibly being TRBD2 (6 bases). From germline, CDR1 is LNHNV and CDR2 YYDKDF (reference sequence). The length of the CDR3 is 18 residues. The ends were cut back, 0 bases at V and 3 bases at J, with 19 bases in the middle. In nucleotides, the CDR3 is TGTGCCACCAGCAGAGATGTGTCGCCGGGACTCAGAACAGATACGCAGTATTTT. This codes for CATSRDVSPGLRTDTQYF. Variable domain in full (rest from reference TRBV15 and TRBJ2-3): DAMVIQNPRYQVTQFGKPVTLSCSQTLNHNVMYWYQQKSSQAPKLLFHYYDKDFNNEADTPDNFQSRRPNTSFCFLDIRSPGLGDTAMYLCATSRDVSPGLRTDTQYFGPGTRLTVL.

The chain carries TRBV19 and TRBJ2-7; D might be TRBD2 (6 bases). Per germline, CDR1 LNHDA and CDR2 SQIVND (reference sequence). V lost 8 bases and J 4 bases, leaving 15 bases between the germline ends. The CDR3 length is 13 residues. The CDR3 reads CASGFGGGYEQYF. CDR3 nucleotide sequence: TGTGCCAGTGGTTTCGGTGGGGGGTACGAGCAGTACTTC.

The chain employs TRBV6-1 and TRBJ2-7; perhaps TRBD1 as D (6 bases). The germline V and J ends were trimmed by 6 bases and 2 bases, with 11 bases remaining between them. The germline CDR1 and CDR2 sequences are MNHNS and SASEGT. CDR3 length equals 13 residues. The CDR3: CASRLDRTYEQYF. In DNA form, the CDR3 reads TGTGCCAGCAGATTAGACAGGACCTACGAGCAGTACTTC.

The chain carries TRBV7-9 and TRBJ1-5; 8 bases match TRBD1. CDR1 is SEHNR and CDR2 is FQNEAQ in the germline V gene (reference sequence). The J segment lost 3 bases and the V segment lost 2 bases, leaving 3 bases of the junction unmatched. The CDR3 covers 15 residues. The DNA of the CDR3 is TGTGCCAGCAGCTTAAGTCAGGGGGCCAATCAGCCCCAGCATTTT. It yields the protein CASSLSQGANQPQHF.

The genes are TRBV7-2 and TRBJ2-3, with D perhaps TRBD1 (6 bases). The germline gives CDR1 SGHTA, CDR2 FQGNSA. V lost 2 bases and J lost 4, with 10 bases in between. The CDR3 length is 14 residues. The CDR3 DNA reads TGTGCCAGCAGCTTAAGTACAGGGCCAGATACGCAGTATTTT. This translates into CASSLSTGPDTQYF.

The chain uses TRBV7-2 and TRBJ1-4; the match to TRBD1 covers 9 bases. CDR1 SGHTA and CDR2 FQGNSA come from the germline V gene. The V gene end was trimmed by 1 base and the J gene end by 8 bases; junction bases not matched to a gene: 5. The CDR3 has 15 amino acids. This CDR3 reads CASSLEGTGNEKLFF. The CDR3 bases are TGTGCCAGCAGCTTAGAGGGGACAGGGAACGAAAAACTGTTTTTT.

The J gene is TRBJ2-5, the V gene TRBV5-1; 9 nucleotides agree with TRBD1. Losses at the gene ends were 0 bases for V and 4 bases for J; bases not matched to a gene: 4. The germline V gene encodes CDR1 SGHRS and CDR2 YFSETQ. The CDR3 is 15 residues long. In DNA, the CDR3 is TGCGCCAGCAGCTTGGGACAGGGGGTACGAGAGACCCAGTACTTC. Its protein product is CASSLGQGVRETQYF. Full variable domain (remainder filled in from reference TRBV5-1 and TRBJ2-5): KAGVTQTPRYLIKTRGQQVTLSCSPISGHRSVSWYQQTPGQGLQFLFEYFSETQRNKGNFPGRFSGRQFSNSRSEMNVSTLELGDSALYLCASSLGQGVRETQYFGPGTRLLVL.

This chain links TRBV6-1 with TRBJ2-1; TRBD2 matches 7 bases. The CDR3 is 16 amino acids. Germline assignment: CDR1 MNHNS and CDR2 SASEGT. Trimming at V came to 2 bases and at J to 7 bases, leaving 11 bases not matched to a gene. The CDR3 nucleotides are TGTGCCAGCAGTGAACGTCTCGGCGGGAGAGCGAATGAGCAGTTCTTC. Amino acid sequence: CASSERLGGRANEQFF.

The chain joins TRBV5-1 to TRBJ2-1, with D possibly matching TRBD2 (5 bases). The V end was cut by 6 bases, the J end by 3 bases, with 10 bases between. CDR1 SGHRS and CDR2 YFSETQ come from the germline V gene. This CDR3 has 13 residues. For the CDR3, the DNA is TGCGCCAGCACGCTCCGGGACTACAATGAGCAGTTCTTC. It codes for CASTLRDYNEQFF.

CDR3 nucleotides: TGTGCCAGCAGGCAAGGACAGCTAAATCAGCCCCAGCATTTT. Encoded protein: CASRQGQLNQPQHF. This chain uses TRBV28 with TRBJ1-5, with D possibly matching TRBD1 (6 bases). CDR1 is MDHEN, CDR2 SYDVKM, per germline. This CDR3 comprises 14 residues. Trimming removed 6 bases at V and 4 bases at J, with 13 bases between.

In DNA, the CDR3 is TGTGCCTGGAGTGTACTTGTCGTGCGGGGGCCCACAGCCACTAGCACAGATACGCAGTATTTT. Translation gives CAWSVLVVRGPTATSTDTQYF. V is TRBV30 and J is TRBJ2-3; possible D gene TRBD2, 7 bases. The CDR3 has 21 residues. Germline loops: CDR1 GTSNPN, CDR2 SVGIG (reference sequence). The germline V and J ends were trimmed by 0 bases and 0 bases, with 28 bases remaining between them.

This chain links TRBV5-1 with TRBJ2-2; possible D gene TRBD2, 5 bases. CDR1 and CDR2 (germline): SGHRS, YFSETQ. V lost 4 bases, J lost 3 bases, and 7 bases lay in between. The length of the CDR3 is 13 residues. Written as DNA, the CDR3 is TGCGCCAGCAGCACGGGGTACACCGGGGAGCTGTTTTTT. Encoded protein: CASSTGYTGELFF.

This sequence joins TRBV5-5 and TRBJ2-7; tentatively, D is TRBD2 (6 bases). The V gene's germline CDR1 is SGHKS and CDR2 YYEKEE (reference sequence). V was clipped by 4 bases and J by 2 bases, with 16 bases between them. This CDR3 comprises 15 residues. CDR3 protein: CASSQDQGGAYEQYF. The CDR3 bases are TGTGCCAGCAGCCAAGATCAGGGCGGGGCCTACGAGCAGTACTTC.

V is TRBV4-3 and J is TRBJ2-2; D unresolved. The CDR3 is made up of 18 amino acids. Germline CDR1 and CDR2: LGHNA and YSLEER. With 0 bases removed from V and 0 bases from J, the gap between germline ends came to 14 bases. The DNA of the CDR3 is TGCGCCAGCAGCCAAGATTCAGGCTTTTCTTCGAACACCGGGGAGCTGTTTTTT. Translated: CASSQDSGFSSNTGELFF.

The V and J genes are TRBV30 and TRBJ2-3, with 8 bases identical to TRBD2. V lost 1 base and J lost 6; bases outside the gene matches: 9. Germline CDR1 and CDR2: GTSNPN and SVGIG (reference sequence). The CDR3 contains 15 residues. The CDR3 spells CAWSARGGARDTQYF. CDR3 DNA: TGTGCCTGGAGTGCCCGGGGGGGGGCGAGGGATACGCAGTATTTT. Looking up the rest from reference TRBV30 and TRBJ2-3 gives the full variable domain: SQTIHQWPATLVQPVGSPLSLECTVEGTSNPNLYWYRQAAGRGLQLLFYSVGIGQISSEVPQNLSASRPQDRQFILSSKKLLLSDSGFYLCAWSARGGARDTQYFGPGTRLTVL.

The CDR3: CASSLTGGTYEQYF. Here the CDR3 DNA reads TGTGCCAGCAGTCTTACAGGGGGGACCTACGAGCAGTACTTC. V gene TRBV28 combines with J gene TRBJ2-7; 8 bases map to TRBD1. From germline, CDR1 is MDHEN and CDR2 SYDVKM. The CDR3 loop spans 14 amino acids. Trimming removed 5 bases from V and 2 bases from J; junction bases left unmatched: 5.

The chain has TRBV4-3 and TRBJ2-7; 8 nucleotides align to TRBD1. J was trimmed by 4 bases and V by 0 bases; bases with no gene match: 5. The CDR3 spans 15 residues. The germline gives CDR1 LGHNA, CDR2 YSLEER. The CDR3 sequence is CASSQDPGGRYEQYF. For the CDR3, the DNA is TGCGCCAGCAGCCAAGATCCAGGGGGCAGGTACGAGCAGTACTTC.

This clone has more than one count but fewer than ten. The chain employs TRBV19 and TRBJ2-5; D call uncertain. V gave up 1 base and J gave up 5 bases, with 11 bases separating them. This CDR3 has 14 amino acids. The germline V gene has CDR1 LNHDA and CDR2 SQIVND (reference sequence). CDR3 loop: CASSIASSEETQYF. CDR3 nucleotide sequence: TGTGCCAGTAGTATAGCATCATCGGAGGAGACCCAGTACTTC.

The chain joins TRBV7-3 to TRBJ2-2; a possible D gene is TRBD2 (6 bases). In germline, CDR1 is SGHTA, CDR2 FQGTGA. The germline V and J ends were trimmed by 5 bases and 4 bases, with 20 bases remaining between them. This CDR3 contains 17 residues. DNA of the CDR3: TGTGCCAGCAGCCCCCAGCCGGGACTGTCGAGCACCGGGGAGCTGTTTTTT. Its translation: CASSPQPGLSSTGELFF.

The chain joins TRBV5-4 to TRBJ1-3; D is unclear. The ends were cut back, 0 bases at V and 0 bases at J, with 13 bases in the middle. The CDR3 is made up of 17 amino acids. Germline CDR1 SGHNT, CDR2 YYREEE (reference sequence). CDR3 amino acids: CASSLGSLDVSGNTIYF. The CDR3 bases are TGTGCCAGCAGCTTGGGCAGCCTAGACGTCTCTGGAAACACCATATATTTT.

This chain joins TRBV19 and TRBJ1-1, with 7 bases aligning to TRBD1. CDR1 and CDR2 from the germline V gene are LNHDA and SQIVND (reference sequence). V trimming: 6 bases; J trimming: 2 bases; junction bases outside the gene matches: 6. This CDR3 is 14 amino acids long. In nucleotides, the CDR3 is TGTGCCAGTAGACCCGGGACAGTAAACACTGAAGCTTTCTTT. Encoded protein: CASRPGTVNTEAFF.

The chain carries TRBV11-2 and TRBJ1-3; D gene ambiguous. The V gene's germline CDR1 is SGHAT and CDR2 FQNNGV. Trimming stripped 0 bases from V and 0 bases from J, with 12 bases between. The CDR3 covers 17 residues. CDR3 region: CASSLELTPSSGNTIYF. The CDR3 region has the DNA TGTGCCAGCAGCTTAGAATTGACACCGAGCTCTGGAAACACCATATATTTT.

The chain recombines TRBV6-5 with TRBJ1-1, with a tentative D call TRBD1 (5 bases). In germline, CDR1 is MNHEY, CDR2 SVGAGI. The CDR3 is 15 residues long. The V end lost 6 bases, the J end lost 3 bases, and 17 bases lay between the germline ends. CDR3 nucleotide sequence: TGTGCCAGCAGAAATATTCTCCGGGACTACACTGAAGCTTTCTTT. It is translated as CASRNILRDYTEAFF.

The gene calls are TRBV7-2 and TRBJ1-2; 9 bases line up with TRBD1. With V trimmed by 4 bases and J by 3 bases, 3 bases remained unmatched. The CDR3 consists of 14 residues. Per germline, CDR1 SGHTA and CDR2 FQGNSA. Written as DNA, the CDR3 is TGTGCCAGCAGCTCCCGACAGGGGGACTATGGCTACACCTTC. Translating it yields CASSSRQGDYGYTF.

V usage is TRBV29-1 and J usage is TRBJ2-6, with D unclear. Germline CDR1 and CDR2: SQVTM and ANQGSEA. The CDR3 runs 12 residues. V was shortened by 6 bases and J by 0 bases, with 3 bases between the two germline ends. The CDR3 nucleotides read TGCAGCGTCTTCTCTGGGGCCAACGTCCTGACTTTC. It codes for CSVFSGANVLTF.